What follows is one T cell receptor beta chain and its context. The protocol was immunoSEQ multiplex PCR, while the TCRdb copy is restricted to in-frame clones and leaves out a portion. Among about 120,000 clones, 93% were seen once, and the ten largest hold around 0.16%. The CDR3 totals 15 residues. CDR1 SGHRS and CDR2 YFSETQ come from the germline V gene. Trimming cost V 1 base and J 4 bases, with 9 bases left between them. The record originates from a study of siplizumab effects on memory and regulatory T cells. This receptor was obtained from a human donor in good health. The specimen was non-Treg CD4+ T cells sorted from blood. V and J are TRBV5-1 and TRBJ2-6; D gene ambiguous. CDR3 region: CASSLRQSGANVLTF. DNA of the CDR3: TGCGCCAGCAGCTTGAGGCAGTCCGGGGCCAACGTCCTGACTTTC.